What follows are 13 T cell receptor beta chains derived from one specimen sequenced in a study of blood T cell repertoires in COVID-19. Profiled with immunoSEQ multiplex PCR; TCRdb holds only in-frame clones, not every one. The table records about 210,000 clones, 75% to 90% of them present only once. Sequencing was done on a sample of peripheral blood. The receptors stem from a woman between 35 and 50 years old with acute or convalescent COVID-19.

The chain carries TRBV6-6 and TRBJ2-7; TRBD1 agrees at 10 bases. The germline V gene has CDR1 MNHNY and CDR2 SVGAGI (reference sequence). There are 14 residues in the CDR3. Trimming cost V 4 bases and J 2 bases; bases outside gene matches: 2. As DNA, the CDR3 is TGTGCCAGCAGTTCTGGACAGGGGGCCTACGAGCAGTACGTC. Protein: CASSSGQGAYEQYV.

The chain links TRBV13 to TRBJ2-1; D possibly corresponds to TRBD2 (6 bases). The CDR3 is 16 residues long. V gave up 2 bases and J gave up 6 bases, with 17 bases separating them. In germline, CDR1 is PRHDT, CDR2 FYEKMQ (reference sequence). The CDR3 nucleotides are TGTGCCAGCAGCTTAAAACGGGCTGCGGGACGCAATGAGCAGTTCTTC. It translates to CASSLKRAAGRNEQFF.

This rearrangement joins TRBV4-2 to TRBJ1-1, with TRBD1 as a possible D gene (5 bases). The CDR3 consists of 14 residues. The germline CDR1 and CDR2 sequences are LGHNA and YNFKEQ. V shed 5 bases and J shed 1 base, with 11 bases lying between them. DNA of the CDR3: TGTGCCAGCAGCTCAGACAGAGGGAACACTGAAGCTTTCTTT. Amino acid sequence: CASSSDRGNTEAFF.

V is TRBV28 and J is TRBJ1-5; D is possibly TRBD1 (6 bases). Germline values: CDR1 MDHEN, CDR2 SYDVKM. The CDR3 has 18 amino acids. With 4 bases removed from V and 0 bases from J, the gap between germline ends came to 19 bases. CDR3 sequence reads: CASSSPRQERFSNQPQHF. In DNA, the CDR3 is TGTGCCAGCAGTTCCCCCCGACAGGAGCGGTTTAGCAATCAGCCCCAGCATTTT.

The chain combines TRBV11-2 with TRBJ2-5; TRBD2 matches 9 bases. The ends lost 4 bases at V and 7 bases at J; junction bases unmatched: 7. Germline values: CDR1 SGHAT, CDR2 FQNNGV. The CDR3 length is 14 residues. The CDR3 loop reads CASSSLRAGGTQYF. CDR3 nucleotides: TGTGCCAGCAGCTCCCTTCGAGCGGGGGGGACCCAGTACTTC.

The chain combines TRBV4-2 with TRBJ1-1; 10 bases line up with TRBD1. After removal of 3 bases from V and 2 bases from J, the junction contained 6 bases not matched to a gene. The germline V gene encodes CDR1 LGHNA and CDR2 YNFKEQ. The CDR3 spans 16 residues. CDR3 protein: CASSQRDRGFNTEAFF. The CDR3 DNA reads as TGTGCCAGCAGCCAGAGGGACAGGGGATTCAACACTGAAGCTTTCTTT.

This chain joins TRBV5-1 and TRBJ2-7, with 9 bases lining up with TRBD2. The CDR3 runs 14 residues. Germline CDR1 reads SGHRS; CDR2 reads YFSETQ. Unmatched junction bases numbered 0, after V lost 1 base and J lost 1 base. The CDR3 bases are TGCGCCAGCAGCTTGAGCGGGGGGTCCTACGAGCAGTACGTC. Amino acids: CASSLSGGSYEQYV.

This clone has ten or more counts. The rearrangement uses TRBV9 and TRBJ2-6; 10 nucleotides agree with TRBD2. The V gene end was trimmed by 3 bases and the J gene end by 2 bases; junction bases not matched to a gene: 8. The CDR3 spans 18 residues. CDR1 SGDLS and CDR2 YYNGEE come from the germline V gene. DNA of the CDR3: TGTGCCAGCAGCGGTGGACTAGCGGTCCTCACTGGGGCCAACGTCCTGACTTTC. Encoded protein: CASSGGLAVLTGANVLTF.

The genes are TRBV6-5 and TRBJ1-2, with 8 bases fitting TRBD1. With V trimmed by 2 bases and J by 7 bases, 12 bases remained unmatched. Germline V gene sequence: CDR1 MNHEY, CDR2 SVGAGI. The CDR3 loop spans 16 amino acids. As DNA, the CDR3 is TGTGCCAGCAGTTACGAGAGGGCAGGGGGCCTTAGTGGCTACACCTTC. Its translation: CASSYERAGGLSGYTF.

This chain joins TRBV6-5 and TRBJ1-5, with a tentative D call TRBD1 (6 bases). Germline assignment: CDR1 MNHEY and CDR2 SVGAGI. The V end lost 5 bases, the J end lost 1 base, and 12 bases lay between the germline ends. This CDR3 has 15 residues. In DNA, the CDR3 is TGTGCCAGCAGTCGAGGGGACATCAGCAATCAGCCCCAGCATTTT. Its protein product is CASSRGDISNQPQHF.

The J gene is TRBJ1-5, the V gene TRBV6-1; 7 nucleotides agree with TRBD1. With V trimmed by 2 bases and J by 7 bases, 8 bases remained unmatched. The CDR3 spans 15 residues. Germline CDR1 reads MNHNS; CDR2 reads SASEGT. DNA for the CDR3: TGTGCCAGCAGTGAATTAGTAGGGGGCGGGCAGCCCCAGCATTTT. As protein: CASSELVGGGQPQHF.

This clone is a singleton in its sample. This chain uses TRBV6-5 with TRBJ1-1, with 9 bases identical to TRBD1. The CDR3 spans 15 residues. After removal of 5 bases from V and 4 bases from J, the junction contained 8 bases not matched to a gene. CDR1 MNHEY and CDR2 SVGAGI come from the germline V gene. The CDR3 is CASSRPGQGTTEAFF. The CDR3 nucleotides read TGTGCCAGCAGTCGTCCCGGACAGGGGACCACTGAAGCTTTCTTT.

The chain combines TRBV4-2 with TRBJ2-3, with TRBD1 as a possible D gene (5 bases). This CDR3 has 17 amino acids. CDR1 and CDR2 (germline): LGHNA, YNFKEQ. V lost 3 bases and J 6 bases, leaving 22 bases between the germline ends. The CDR3 DNA follows: TGTGCCAGCAGCCAGGCCCGTTCTGTAGGGGCATCGGATACGCAGTATTTT. Protein: CASSQARSVGASDTQYF.